Presented here are 8 T cell receptor beta chains from one specimen sequenced in a study of T cell responses to AZD1222 COVID-19 vaccine. TCRdb keeps only in-frame clones here, not all; method: immunoSEQ multiplex PCR. The sample lists 130,000 to 150,000 clones; about 93% were seen once. The input for sequencing was peripheral blood, taken on day 0 of MenACWY control vaccination. These receptors all stem from an adult in good health.

The chain carries TRBV12-3 or TRBV12-4 and TRBJ2-7; D is ambiguous. Between the trimmed V and J ends, which lost 4 bases and 4 bases, there was a span of 5 bases. This CDR3 is 11 amino acids long. CDR3 coding DNA: TGTGCCAGCAGTTCCTTTTACGAGCAGTACTTC. The encoded protein is CASSSFYEQYF.

The chain joins TRBV3-1 (or the pseudogene TRBV3-2) to TRBJ2-7; 7 positions agree with TRBD2. CDR3 length: 16 residues. The trim removed 0 bases at V and 4 bases at J, leaving 9 bases unmatched. Germline-derived CDR1 and CDR2 are LGHDT and YNNKEL (reference sequence). CDR3 amino acids: CASSQERLARGYEQYF. The CDR3 DNA is TGTGCCAGCAGCCAAGAACGACTAGCCCGGGGGTACGAGCAGTACTTC.

CDR3 DNA sequence: TGTGCCAGTAGTATGTCGGTGACGAGTGAAAAACTGTTTTTT. Its translation: CASSMSVTSEKLFF. The rearrangement links TRBV19 to TRBJ1-4, with unresolved D. Germline lookup yields CDR1 LNHDA and CDR2 SQIVND (reference sequence). There are 14 residues in the CDR3. V lost 3 bases to trimming and J lost 7 bases, with 12 bases between them.

The V call is TRBV15, the J call TRBJ2-1, with D unclear. The germline V gene encodes CDR1 LNHNV and CDR2 YYDKDF (reference sequence). The V end was cut by 3 bases, the J end by 0 bases, with 12 bases between. CDR3 length: 16 amino acids. CDR3 bases: TGTGCCACCAGCAGCCTGTTGGGAAGCTCCTACAATGAGCAGTTCTTC. Amino acids: CATSSLLGSSYNEQFF.

The chain joins TRBV9 to TRBJ2-7; D possibly corresponds to TRBD2 (5 bases). V was shortened by 4 bases and J by 7 bases, with 15 bases between the two germline ends. The CDR3 runs 13 residues. CDR1 and CDR2 (germline): SGDLS, YYNGEE. The CDR3 loop is CASSTRTLSEQYF. In nucleotides, the CDR3 is TGTGCCAGCAGCACTAGGACCCTGTCGGAGCAGTACTTC.

Comment on this clone: Other DNA sequences from this sample encode an identical CDR3 as well. The V gene is TRBV18, the J gene TRBJ2-1; no definite D call. Between the trimmed V and J ends, which lost 0 bases and 10 bases, there was a span of 7 bases. Looked up from germline, CDR1 is KGHSH and CDR2 is LQKENI. This CDR3 spans 12 amino acids. The CDR3 coding sequence is TGTGCCAGCTCACCACCGGCCGGGGAGCAGTTCTTC. Its translation is CASSPPAGEQFF.

The chain links TRBV2 to TRBJ2-3; possibly TRBD2 for D (5 bases). V lost 4 bases and J lost 8, with 7 bases in between. The CDR3 consists of 11 residues. Germline lookup yields CDR1 SNHLY and CDR2 FYNNEI. The CDR3 nucleotides read TGTGCCAGCAGTGGGCTAGCTACGCAGTATTTT. It encodes CASSGLATQYF.

The rearrangement joins TRBV11-2 to TRBJ1-1; no definite D call. The CDR3 consists of 13 residues. Germline CDR1 reads SGHAT; CDR2 reads FQNNGV. V lost 1 base, J lost 3 bases, and 6 bases lay in between. In nucleotides, the CDR3 is TGTGCCAGCAGCTTAGGTTTAGACACTGAAGCTTTCTTT. Translating gives CASSLGLDTEAFF.